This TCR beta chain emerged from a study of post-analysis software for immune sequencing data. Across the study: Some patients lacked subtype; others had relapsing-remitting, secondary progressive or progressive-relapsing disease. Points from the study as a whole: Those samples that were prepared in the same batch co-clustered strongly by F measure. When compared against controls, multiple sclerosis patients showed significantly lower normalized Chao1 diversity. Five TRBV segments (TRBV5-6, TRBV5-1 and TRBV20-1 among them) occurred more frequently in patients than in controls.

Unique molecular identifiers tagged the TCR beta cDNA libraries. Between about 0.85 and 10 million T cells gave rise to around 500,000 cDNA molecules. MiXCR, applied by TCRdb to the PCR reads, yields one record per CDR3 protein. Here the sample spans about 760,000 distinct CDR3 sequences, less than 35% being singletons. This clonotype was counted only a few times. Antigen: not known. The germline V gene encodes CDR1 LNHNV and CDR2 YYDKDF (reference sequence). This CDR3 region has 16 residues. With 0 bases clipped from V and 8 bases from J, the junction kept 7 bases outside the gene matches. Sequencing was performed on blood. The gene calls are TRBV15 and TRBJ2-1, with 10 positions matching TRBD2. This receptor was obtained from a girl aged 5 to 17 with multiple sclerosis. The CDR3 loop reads CATSRDISGRLYEQFF. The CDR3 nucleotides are TGTGCCACCAGCAGAGATATTAGCGGGAGGCTCTATGAGCAGTTCTTC.